These 20 T cell receptor beta chains came from one sample sequenced in a study of human T cells and chemical hapten exposure. Time point indicated: patch test 2, 6 weeks after DPC sensitization. Treatment specified: therapeutic diphenylcyclopropenone sensitization with weekly scalp DPC. TCRdb redid the calling of the RACE reads with MiXCR, one entry per CDR3 protein. The table lists about 140,000 distinct CDR3 sequences, about 11% of them singletons. The specimen was whole blood, collected in connection with sensitization to the hapten diphenylcyclopropenone (DPC). All receptors come from a woman aged 50 to 60 with alopecia areata. Some clones in this sample may be carry-over from other donors' samples.

The gene calls are TRBV29-1 and TRBJ2-5; D may be TRBD1 (5 bases). Between the trimmed V and J ends, which lost 6 bases and 5 bases, there was a span of 13 bases. This CDR3 spans 12 amino acids. The germline gives CDR1 SQVTM, CDR2 ANQGSEA. The CDR3 reads CSVGPGKETQYF. For the CDR3, the DNA is TGCAGCGTCGGACCAGGGAAGGAGACCCAGTACTTC.

This clonotype showed up just a few times. This chain joins TRBV20-1 and TRBJ1-1; TRBD1 matches 9 bases. The ends lost 3 bases at V and 5 bases at J; junction bases unmatched: 10. Germline CDR1 and CDR2: DFQATT and SNEGSKA (reference sequence). The CDR3 has 15 residues. The CDR3 is CSASEPRDRETEAFF. In DNA, the CDR3 is TGCAGTGCTAGCGAACCACGGGACAGGGAGACTGAAGCTTTCTTT.

This clonotype was counted a few times. The chain recombines TRBV2 with TRBJ2-1; D ambiguous. CDR3 length equals 14 residues. Germline CDR1 and CDR2: SNHLY and FYNNEI. The V end lost 6 bases, the J end lost 0 bases, and 9 bases lay between the germline ends. The CDR3 region has the DNA TGTGCCAGCAGGCCGGAGCGCTCCTACAATGAGCAGTTCTTC. Translating gives CASRPERSYNEQFF.

This rearrangement joins TRBV6-1 to TRBJ1-1, with 8 nucleotides matching TRBD1. This CDR3 region has 15 residues. Germline CDR1 and CDR2: MNHNS and SASEGT. V lost 7 bases, J lost 5 bases, and 12 bases stayed unmatched. Here the CDR3 reads CASTHGSGGWTEAFF. DNA of the CDR3: TGTGCCAGCACCCACGGGTCAGGGGGCTGGACTGAAGCTTTCTTT.

The table lists this clonotype with a few counts. The chain has TRBV27 and TRBJ2-1; TRBD2 matches 12 bases. The ends lost 4 bases at V and 6 bases at J; junction bases unmatched: 13. The CDR3 contains 18 residues. CDR1 MNHEY and CDR2 SMNVEV come from the germline V gene (reference sequence). The CDR3 DNA sequence: TGTGCCAGCAGTTCCCCCCAGACTAGCGGGAGCATAGGCAATGAGCAGTTCTTC. This gives the protein CASSSPQTSGSIGNEQFF.

This clonotype was seen only a few times. V and J are TRBV12-3 or TRBV12-4 and TRBJ2-2, with 10 nucleotides matching TRBD2. V was pared by 8 bases and J by 7 bases, with 13 bases of the junction left unmatched. The CDR3 has 16 amino acids. The chain's CDR3 is CASGSLAGVFGGELFF. The DNA of the CDR3 is TGTGCCAGCGGATCTCTAGCGGGAGTATTTGGCGGGGAGCTGTTTTTT.

This chain links TRBV3-1 with TRBJ2-5; D is unresolved. V was cut by 3 bases and J by 0 bases, with 14 bases left in between. There are 16 residues in the CDR3. Germline lookup yields CDR1 LGHDT and CDR2 YNNKEL (reference sequence). The chain's CDR3 is CASSHRTPRYQETQYF. In DNA form, the CDR3 reads TGTGCCAGCAGCCACAGGACCCCGCGCTACCAAGAGACCCAGTACTTC.

With respect to this clonotype: Because the CDR3 is missing its conserved closing phenylalanine or tryptophan, this is likely a read error. Because the CDR3's place on the DNA is in doubt, the DNA is left out and the CDR3 is given as listed by TCRdb. V usage is TRBV24-1 and J usage is TRBJ1-6; TRBD1, the table's D call, was not compared with the DNA. The germline V gene has CDR1 KGHDR and CDR2 SFDVKD. The CDR3 extends over 9 residues, inclusive of both ends. CDR3 region: CATGRQFHS.

This clonotype was observed many times. The chain links TRBV5-6 to TRBJ1-5, with D uncertain. The V end lost 3 bases, the J end lost 7 bases, and 14 bases lay between the germline ends. The CDR3 contains 14 residues. Germline loops: CDR1 SGHDT, CDR2 YYEEEE. In DNA, the CDR3 is TGTGCCAGCAGCTCAAGGTCCCCAAACCAGCCCCAGCATTTT. This encodes CASSSRSPNQPQHF.

The rearrangement links TRBV21-1 to TRBJ1-1; the listed D gene, TRBD1, was not tested against the DNA. TRBV21-1 represents a pseudogene. This CDR3 has 15 residues. The CDR3 DNA is TGTGCCAGCAGCAAAGGACAAGGGGGGAACACTGAAGCTTTCTTT. This sequence encodes CASSKGQGGNTEAFF.

This clonotype was seen at least ten times. V usage is TRBV28 and J usage is TRBJ2-7; 8 nucleotides line up with TRBD1. The germline gives CDR1 MDHEN, CDR2 SYDVKM. The CDR3 extends over 13 amino acids. V dropped 6 bases and J dropped 3; count of bases not matched to a gene: 4. The CDR3 protein is CASRGRGRYEQYF. The CDR3 region has the DNA TGTGCCAGCAGGGGCAGGGGGCGCTACGAGCAGTACTTC. Supplemented by reference TRBV28 and TRBJ2-7, the full variable domain reads DVKVTQSSRYLVKRTGEKVFLECVQDMDHENMFWYRQDPGLGLRLIYFSYDVKMKEKGDIPEGYSVSREKKERFSLILESASTNQTSMYLCASRGRGRYEQYFGPGTRLTVT.

This clonotype was counted a few times. The chain is built from TRBV19 and TRBJ1-2; D is unclear. V gave up 3 bases and J gave up 7 bases, with 18 bases separating them. The CDR3 runs to 15 residues. Germline values: CDR1 LNHDA, CDR2 SQIVND (reference sequence). The CDR3 here is CASSIRGRAFSGYTF. CDR3 bases: TGTGCCAGTAGTATCCGGGGAAGGGCATTCAGTGGCTACACCTTC.

This clonotype has a count of ten or more. The genes are TRBV5-1 and TRBJ2-3; possible D gene TRBD2, 5 bases. The CDR3 loop spans 15 amino acids. Trimming cost V 4 bases and J 0 bases, with 12 bases left between them. Germline values: CDR1 SGHRS, CDR2 YFSETQ. The chain's CDR3 is CASSPGLLSTDTQYF. DNA of the CDR3: TGCGCCAGCAGCCCAGGACTTCTTAGCACAGATACGCAGTATTTT.

This clonotype has a count of ten or more. The chain combines TRBV12-3 or TRBV12-4 with TRBJ2-7; D not certain. The CDR3 contains 13 residues. The V gene lost 5 bases and the J gene lost 6 bases, with 14 bases spanning the gap. This CDR3 reads CASSLAARGEQYF. DNA of the CDR3: TGTGCCAGCAGTCTTGCCGCGAGAGGCGAGCAGTACTTC.

The CDR3 region is CASSETSGFYNEQFF. As DNA, the CDR3 is TGTGCCAGCAGTGAAACTAGCGGGTTCTACAATGAGCAGTTCTTC. V and J are TRBV12-3 or TRBV12-4 and TRBJ2-1; 9 bases match TRBD2. V shed 5 bases and J 3 bases; nucleotides not matched to a gene: 5. This CDR3 spans 15 amino acids.

This clonotype came up a few times. The chain uses TRBV6-6 and TRBJ1-4; D remains ambiguous. Germline V CDR1 and CDR2: MNHNY, SVGAGI (reference sequence). The ends were cut back, 7 bases at V and 8 bases at J, with 11 bases in the middle. This CDR3 contains 12 residues. As DNA, the CDR3 is TGTGCCAGCACCCTTGGGTACGAAAAACTGTTTTTT. Its protein product is CASTLGYEKLFF.

V is TRBV20-1 and J is TRBJ2-1, with TRBD2 matching 8 bases. Germline loops: CDR1 DFQATT, CDR2 SNEGSKA (reference sequence). V shed 5 bases, J shed 4 bases, and the junction held 4 bases outside the gene matches. CDR3 length: 13 residues. CDR3 coding DNA: TGCAGTGCTGGGGGACTAGTGTACAATGAGCAGTTCTTC. Its translation is CSAGGLVYNEQFF.

The chain employs TRBV28 and TRBJ1-5; no clear D gene. V shed 7 bases and J shed 4 bases, with 14 bases lying between them. Germline V gives CDR1 MDHEN, CDR2 SYDVKM. CDR3 length: 14 residues. The CDR3 protein is CASTPGYGNQPQHF. CDR3 DNA sequence: TGTGCCAGCACCCCTGGTTACGGAAATCAGCCCCAGCATTTT.

This clonotype was picked up a small number of times. The rearrangement links TRBV5-1 to TRBJ2-2, with D possibly TRBD1 on 6 matching bases. In germline, CDR1 is SGHRS, CDR2 YFSETQ. The length of the CDR3 is 14 residues. V lost 2 bases, J lost 2 bases, and 7 bases lay in between. The CDR3 coding sequence is TGCGCCAGCAGCTTACAGGGAAACACCGGGGAGCTGTTTTTT. It codes for CASSLQGNTGELFF.

This clonotype was observed at least ten times. The chain employs TRBV5-1 and TRBJ2-1; 16 nucleotides match TRBD2. Germline-derived CDR1 and CDR2 are SGHRS and YFSETQ. The CDR3 spans 20 residues. V shed 1 base and J 5 bases; nucleotides not matched to a gene: 12. The CDR3 DNA follows: TGCGCCAGCAGCTTGCTACCGGGACTAGCGGGAGGGCTCTTGAACAATGAGCAGTTCTTC. Protein product: CASSLLPGLAGGLLNNEQFF. The whole variable domain, filled in from reference TRBV5-1 and TRBJ2-1, reads KAGVTQTPRYLIKTRGQQVTLSCSPISGHRSVSWYQQTPGQGLQFLFEYFSETQRNKGNFPGRFSGRQFSNSRSEMNVSTLELGDSALYLCASSLLPGLAGGLLNNEQFFGPGTRLTVL.